This T cell receptor beta chain was recovered during a study of cytomegalovirus exposure and HLA in healthy donors (dated by TCRdb to about 2017). Concerning the study at large: In an earlier analysis of about 560 of the donors, 250 to 350 Gb of sequence data and approximately 120 million unique TCR beta sequences from some 170 million T cells were reported. About 300 gigabases of sequencing data and 80 million or so unique TCR sequences were included in an early release covering roughly 700 HLA-typed donors. Among the approximately 420 genotyped donors, roughly 80% belonged to the genetic ancestry cluster associated with self-reported Caucasian donors. The study aimed to test whether signatures of past pathogen exposure could be identified by cataloging public T cell receptors. The study profiled the T cell repertoires of 666 subjects by immunosequencing and related them to cytomegalovirus serostatus. Besides the first cohort of roughly 640 subjects, a separate validation cohort made up of 120 or so different subjects was used. High-throughput TCR immunosequencing, statistical association of individual TCRs with disease status, and machine learning were combined to predict cytomegalovirus infection status. To study patterns of TCR occurrence, a later analysis re-analyzed previously published TCR beta repertoires from around 700 donors and added high-resolution HLA genotyping. Rather than drawing on any new phenotypic data, the later analysis identified candidate immune exposures from TCR beta sequences and the way those sequences occurred across donors. To decide whether each TCR beta V gene segment behaved as functional or pseudogenic, an earlier analysis of approximately 590 of the donors relied on high-throughput TCR beta sequencing. Donor age, sex, ethnicity and CMV serostatus were compiled alongside the repertoire data. Genome-wide SNP genotypes for about 55% of the 666 donors were used in a later genetic analysis, which treated that subset as a discovery cohort. Every discovery cohort repertoire had been produced on one sequencing platform. HLA typing covered class I and class II loci at four-digit resolution. The number of donors typed differed by locus, with roughly 620-630 for A, B, C, DRB1 and DQB1, 522 for DQA1, approximately 580 for DPA1, and 450 to 480 for DPB1. About five DR-DQ haplotypes were treated as single units for association and clustering because of strong linkage in the cohort. On average, 235,054 unique TCR beta nucleotide sequences were sequenced per donor among a few hundred genotyped donors of the cohort, with about 19% of those sequences being non-productive.

In the case of this clone: Its cognate antigen has yet to be identified. Base qualities are not recorded, but no much larger clone differs from it by a single base.

Libraries were built with the immunoSEQ multiplex PCR assay. For the multiplex PCR, a mixture combining 60 forward primers for TCR Vbeta segments and 13 reverse primers for TCR Jbeta segments was used. A multiplex PCR assay on genomic DNA amplified the CDR3 region of rearranged TCR beta genes. Amplified TCR beta libraries were sequenced as 87-base-pair reads on the Illumina HiSeq System. The published analysis was carried out like this. In a later analysis, tens of millions of unique TCR beta chains were counted across the roughly 610 repertoires, and approximately 9.9 million of these chains were shared by at least two donors. To remove PCR and sequencing errors, raw reads were error-corrected and collapsed into unique sequences using a nearest-neighbor algorithm that merged closely related sequences. V, D and J gene segments were assigned by aligning CDR3 sequences to IMGT reference sequences. For a sequence to be retained, at least a six-nucleotide match to both a V gene segment and a J gene segment was required. Rearrangements were called productive when the CDR3 lacked stop codons and stayed in frame with V and J; all others were non-productive. CDR3 was defined by IMGT convention, running from the second conserved V-encoded cysteine to the conserved J-encoded phenylalanine. The earlier analysis of about 560 of the donors excluded any sequence lacking an unambiguous match to a single V gene segment. An earlier analysis of 587 of the donors classified V segments as functional when productive rearrangements were above 56.7% and as segregating when the standard deviation between donors was above 5%. A statistical classification framework was developed to diagnose cytomegalovirus status using the catalog of TCR beta chain sequences. In a later analysis, TCR nucleotide sequences were compared against IMGT/GENE-DB human TR gene sequences so that V and J genes could be assigned. Using the TCRdist pipeline, a later analysis assigned CDR3 sequences along with most-parsimonious VDJ recombination scenarios. In a later analysis, each TCR beta chain was defined by its CDR3 amino acid sequence together with its V-gene family, and reads without a unique V-gene family were excluded. To address suspected cross-contamination and a sequencing artifact, a later analysis removed approximately 590 highly shared, low-generation-probability nucleotide sequences. In a later analysis, a clonal expansion index for each public chain was calculated from normalized within-repertoire ranks of inferred template counts. In a later analysis, generation probabilities were computed with a VDJ recombination model fitted to out-of-frame rearrangements, and the resulting probabilities were checked against IGoR. In a later analysis, TCR-TCR, TCR-HLA and TCR-CMV co-occurrence was scored with hypergeometric tests, and a repertoire-size bias correction was applied to TCR pairs. In a later analysis, false discovery rates were estimated by permuting HLA or CMV assignments 20 times. In a later analysis, co-occurring TCRs were grouped with DBSCAN, and TCRdist sequence similarity was added when clustering was performed within HLA-allele-positive subsets. Repertoires with fewer than 30,000 or more than 120,000 public chains were left out of co-occurrence clustering, as were four to six repertoires with anomalous nucleotide sharing. TCRdb provides this immuneACCESS table in a form limited to in-frame rearrangements. Some clones are lacking; in checked studies, under half of them reflect an unresolved V gene, and why the rest are absent is not known. V and J calls and clone size are those listed in that table; D and trimming were worked out from the DNA. The sample profile shows more than 110,000 clones; roughly four fifths of them were found once. Under 15% of the sample belongs to the ten largest clones.

In total, over 600 healthy bone marrow donors made up the cohort. At the time of sampling, all cohort members were nominally healthy, though unrecorded immune exposures were likely present. CMV serostatus was recorded as positive for some 300 and negative for about half of the 666 cohort members, whereas no CMV serostatus was recorded for the donor in question. A peripheral blood sample was provided by each donor, and peripheral blood mononuclear cells were used for TCR beta sequencing. Genomic DNA extraction from the blood cell samples was performed with the Qiagen DNeasy Blood Extraction Kit. V lost 3 bases and J lost 7 bases; the stretch between them is 10 bases long. Based on the germline V gene, the CDR1 and CDR2 sequences are SNHLY and FYNNEI. The CDR3, from cysteine to phenylalanine, totals 12 residues. The CDR3 DNA has 36 bases and is translated from base 1. Results the study describes overall, beyond this receptor: Several of the top co-occurrence clusters appeared to be linked to parvovirus B19, influenza, CMV and Epstein-Barr virus, according to a later analysis. The authors suggested that the approach could potentially be generalized to other disease states and immunological phenotypes. In vitro tests confirmed that a few of the cytomegalovirus-associated TCR beta chains recognize cytomegalovirus antigens. The classifier was reported to diagnose cytomegalovirus status with high specificity and sensitivity in both the original and validation cohorts. A later analysis found that TCR association rates varied across HLA loci, with DRB1 alleles showing the most associated TCRs and HLA-C alleles the fewest. Because counts were too low, more than 15 rarely observed V segments, including chromosome 9 orphons, were left out of the earlier analysis of a few hundred of the donors. In this cohort, only TCR beta chains were sequenced, and detectable features were limited by the absence of alpha or paired-chain data. Most CMV-associated TCR beta chains appeared to be HLA-restricted in a later analysis, and the HLA associations seemed to be driven largely by CMV exposure. A total of roughly 160 TCR beta chains were listed by the study as associated with cytomegalovirus. In a later genetic analysis, fewer N-insertions in productive TCRs were reported among donors in an Asian-associated ancestry cluster than the roughly 700-donor mean. When HLA alleles, especially DR and DQ, strongly co-occurred, TCR associations were difficult to assign to individual alleles. While some public TCRs were present in many individuals, most TCR sequences turned up only very rarely across donors. A further reported finding was that TCR beta sequences accurately predicted the HLA-A and HLA-B alleles for most subjects in the first cohort. Because the 87-base-pair reads could not distinguish some IMGT-functional V segments, including TRBV6-2 and TRBV6-3, those segments were excluded. Compared with equally common non-associated chains, HLA-associated TCR beta chains in a later analysis were more clonally expanded and had lower generation probabilities. The sequencing pipeline was judged likely to have produced a cluster of highly shared sequence variants as a technical artifact. HLA typing was unavailable for some donors at each locus, so association tests used only the typed subset. Presence/absence analyses assumed roughly uniform sequencing depth across donors, an assumption that may not hold. CMV serostatus was the only immune exposure information available for the cohort. Specific HLA alleles were associated with 15,000 to 20,000 TCR beta sequences at a false discovery rate of 0.05 in a later analysis. An association between a missense DCLRE1C variant and V-gene and J-gene trimming of TCR beta chains was found in a later genetic analysis and replicated in an independent cohort. In an earlier analysis of some 550 of the donors, most TCR beta V segments were observed in productive rearrangements about 87% or about 30% of the time, broadly matching IMGT annotations. Linkage disequilibrium might explain the correlated functional status among segregating V segments, but an unknown experimental factor could not be excluded.

The chain employs TRBV2 and TRBJ2-7; the D gene remains uncertain. The receptor was derived from a human donor in good health. The sequencing sample was made of PBMCs. The DNA reads TGTGCCAGCAGTGAGGGTTTGGAGGAGCAGTACTTC. Translated, this gives CASSEGLEEQYF.